This entry lists 14 T cell receptor beta chains sequenced from one sample in a study of cytomegalovirus exposure and HLA in healthy donors. The PCR had 60 Vbeta and 13 Jbeta primers. Method: immunoSEQ multiplex PCR; TCRdb's copy keeps in-frame clones and lacks some. The sample includes some 170,000 clones, 65% to 80% of them seen just once. The sequenced sample was PBMCs. The receptor source for this set is a middle-aged man in good health and CMV-seronegative.

The CDR3 sequence: CASRDRDLLAKNIQYF. In DNA, the CDR3 is TGTGCCAGCCGGGACAGGGATTTATTAGCCAAAAACATTCAGTACTTC. This sequence joins TRBV2 and TRBJ2-4; 9 bases are a match to TRBD1. The CDR3 sequence is 16 residues long. V shed 8 bases and J 0 bases; nucleotides not matched to a gene: 8. Looked up from germline, CDR1 is SNHLY and CDR2 is FYNNEI.

The CDR3 protein is CASSSGNIQYF. CDR3 nucleotides: TGTGCCAGCTCGTCCGGAAACATTCAGTACTTC. The V gene is TRBV18, the J gene TRBJ2-4, with unresolved D. V lost 6 bases to trimming and J lost 6 bases, with 6 bases between them. This CDR3 contains 11 residues. Germline assignment: CDR1 KGHSH and CDR2 LQKENI.

The CDR3 loop reads CAISESTLAGGGNTIYF. The CDR3 nucleotides are TGTGCCATCAGTGAGTCCACCCTGGCAGGGGGTGGAAACACCATATATTTT. This rearrangement joins TRBV10-3 to TRBJ1-3; TRBD1 matches 7 bases. CDR3 length: 17 amino acids. Germline loops: CDR1 ENHRY, CDR2 SYGVKD. The ends lost 0 bases at V and 3 bases at J; junction bases unmatched: 8.

As concerns this clone: The sample contains more than one DNA sequence encoding this CDR3. The chain is built from TRBV7-2 and TRBJ2-7; perhaps TRBD2 as D (7 bases). V gave up 6 bases and J gave up 2 bases, with 20 bases separating them. CDR1 is SGHTA and CDR2 is FQGNSA in the germline V gene. This CDR3 contains 16 residues. CDR3 coding DNA: TGTGCCAGCAGTTTAAGCGTCGCGGGGGCCCCCTACGAGCAGTACTTC. Encoded protein: CASSLSVAGAPYEQYF. Full variable domain (rest looked up from reference TRBV7-2 and TRBJ2-7): GAGVSQSPSNKVTEKGKDVELRCDPISGHTALYWYRQSLGQGLEFLIYFQGNSAPDKSGLPSDRFSAERTGGSVSTLTIQRTQQEDSAVYLCASSLSVAGAPYEQYFGPGTRLTVT.

This clone was found a few times. The chain has TRBV18 and TRBJ2-7; D is possibly TRBD2 (6 bases). CDR3 size: 14 residues. V was cut by 4 bases and J by 4 bases, with 14 bases left in between. Per the germline V gene, CDR1 is KGHSH and CDR2 is LQKENI. This CDR3 reads CASSLSGVGYEQYF. The CDR3 DNA sequence: TGTGCCAGCTCACTGTCGGGAGTGGGGTACGAGCAGTACTTC. Together with reference TRBV18 and TRBJ2-7, the CDR3 gives the full variable domain: NAGVMQNPRHLVRRRGQEARLRCSPMKGHSHVYWYRQLPEEGLKFMVYLQKENIIDESGMPKERFSAEFPKEGPSILRIQQVVRGDSAAYFCASSLSGVGYEQYFGPGTRLTVT.

V is TRBV5-6 and J is TRBJ2-3, with 8 bases identical to TRBD2. V was pared by 5 bases and J by 2 bases, with 7 bases of the junction left unmatched. The CDR3 has 15 amino acids. Germline-derived CDR1 and CDR2 are SGHDT and YYEEEE. The CDR3 loop is CASRDGLAITDTQYF. In nucleotides, the CDR3 is TGTGCCAGCAGGGACGGACTAGCAATCACAGATACGCAGTATTTT.

The chain links TRBV29-1 to TRBJ2-1; 8 nucleotides align to TRBD1. Germline V gene data show CDR1 as SQVTM and CDR2 as ANQGSEA. Trimming took 6 bases from V and 0 from J; bases not matched to a gene: 4. The length of the CDR3 is 14 residues. The CDR3 DNA sequence: TGCAGCGTCGACAGGGGCCGCTCCTACAATGAGCAGTTCTTC. It codes for CSVDRGRSYNEQFF.

J is TRBJ2-7 and V is TRBV27, with 8 bases that match TRBD2. CDR1 and CDR2 from the germline V gene are MNHEY and SMNVEV (reference sequence). The J segment lost 3 bases and the V segment lost 3 bases, leaving 10 bases of the junction unmatched. The CDR3 is 16 residues long. For the CDR3, the DNA is TGTGCCAGCAGTTTCGATCCCGGGCTAGCGGGCTACGAGCAGTACTTC. Protein sequence: CASSFDPGLAGYEQYF.

The chain employs TRBV27 and TRBJ2-7; possibly TRBD1 for D (6 bases). Trimming left V 2 bases short and J 1 base short, with 9 bases between. Germline V gives CDR1 MNHEY, CDR2 SMNVEV (reference sequence). This CDR3 is built from 14 residues. Here the CDR3 reads CASSLGGQSYEQYF. Written as DNA, the CDR3 is TGTGCCAGCAGTTTAGGCGGACAGTCCTACGAGCAGTACTTC.

The chain has TRBV19 and TRBJ2-2; 8 bases are a match to TRBD2. V lost 11 bases, J lost 5 bases, and 13 bases stayed unmatched. Germline V CDR1 and CDR2: LNHDA, SQIVND (reference sequence). The CDR3 loop spans 15 amino acids. The CDR3 region is CASGKSGSVTGELFF. CDR3 bases: TGTGCCTCGGGGAAAAGCGGGAGCGTGACCGGGGAGCTGTTTTTT.

The V gene is TRBV5-4, the J gene TRBJ2-3, with TRBD2 matching 9 bases. Trimming cost V 6 bases and J 4 bases; bases outside gene matches: 15. CDR3 length equals 17 residues. CDR1 is SGHNT and CDR2 is YYREEE in the germline V gene (reference sequence). CDR3 region: CASTAGFRAGGADTQYF. CDR3 coding DNA: TGTGCCAGCACCGCCGGTTTCCGAGCGGGAGGCGCAGATACGCAGTATTTT.

The gene calls are TRBV6-5 and TRBJ2-2; 7 positions agree with TRBD1. CDR1 is MNHEY, CDR2 SVGAGI, per germline. This CDR3 is built from 13 residues. V lost 6 bases, J lost 6 bases, and 4 bases stayed unmatched. CDR3 nucleotides: TGTGCCAGCAGACGACAGGGAGCCGGGGAGCTGTTTTTT. As protein: CASRRQGAGELFF.

In this sample, this clone turned up once. V is TRBV25-1 and J is TRBJ2-7; D perhaps matches TRBD1 (6 bases). This CDR3 has 12 amino acids. Germline V gene sequence: CDR1 MGHDK, CDR2 SYGVNS. The germline V and J ends were trimmed by 3 bases and 9 bases, with 12 bases remaining between them. The CDR3 bases are TGTGCCAGCAGTGATTTAAGGACAGCGCAGTACTTC. Translated: CASSDLRTAQYF.

The chain couples TRBV2 to TRBJ2-4; D may be TRBD2 (6 bases). The CDR3 runs to 13 residues. V was cut by 8 bases and J by 1 base, with 9 bases left in between. CDR1 SNHLY and CDR2 FYNNEI come from the germline V gene. CDR3 residues: CASWSGAKNIQYF. As DNA, the CDR3 is TGTGCCAGCTGGAGCGGGGCCAAAAACATTCAGTACTTC.